Listed below are T cell receptor beta chains from one sample, sequenced in a study of CXCR3-negative and CXCR3-positive naive CD8 T cells. TCRdb re-called the 5' RACE reads and gives one entry per CDR3 protein, without DNA. Its table records about 53,000 distinct CDR3 sequences. Source material: naive CXCR3+ CD8+ T cells from blood. Receptor source: a human donor in good health. Some clones in this sample may be carry-over from other donors' samples. CDR3s include the opening cysteine and the closing phenylalanine or tryptophan.

TRBV14	TRBJ2-3	CASSPTGDTDTQYF
TRBV7-9	TRBJ2-5	CASSPPDRDQETQYF
TRBV7-3	TRBJ1-2	CASSLAGQNYGYTF
TRBV5-1	TRBJ1-1	CASTGRSNTEAFF
TRBV19	TRBJ2-1	CATAVGGIFPYNEQFF
TRBV14	TRBJ1-2	CASSPSSWGGYTF
TRBV6-5	TRBJ1-2	CASSSAGLRYGYTF
TRBV15	TRBJ2-3	CATSSGRDTDTQYF
TRBV6-5	TRBJ2-2	CASRETGGSTGELFF
TRBV12-3/TRBV12-4	TRBJ1-1	CASSFRQMNTEAFF